Presented here are 2 T cell receptor beta chains from one specimen sequenced in a study of T cells and Merkel cell carcinoma outcomes. Clones were read by immunoSEQ multiplex PCR, and TCRdb kept only the in-frame ones, dropping some. There are thousands of clones in the sample; 80% to 85% occur only once, and around 2.4% lies in the top ten. The sequenced sample was tumor tissue from Merkel cell carcinoma. These TCRs come from a human donor with Merkel cell carcinoma.

This chain connects TRBV5-4 to TRBJ2-5; D ambiguous. V gave up 4 bases and J gave up 0 bases, with 10 bases separating them. The CDR3 extends over 14 amino acids. CDR1 is SGHNT and CDR2 is YYREEE in the germline V gene (reference sequence). This CDR3 reads CASSQPADQETQYF. The CDR3 DNA is TGTGCCAGCAGCCAGCCCGCAGACCAAGAGACCCAGTACTTC.

The V call is TRBV10-2, the J call TRBJ2-5, with a tentative D call TRBD2 (5 bases). Germline V gives CDR1 WSHSY, CDR2 SAAADI. The CDR3 totals 12 residues. V shed 3 bases and J shed 4 bases, with 6 bases lying between them. The chain's CDR3 is CASSERGETQYF. The CDR3 nucleotides read TGCGCCAGCAGTGAACGGGGAGAGACCCAGTACTTC.